Below, one T cell receptor (beta chain) is given with its context. The CDR3 totals 17 residues. Trimming cost V 2 bases and J 8 bases, with 24 bases left between them. Germline CDR1 SEHNR, CDR2 FQNEAQ (reference sequence). The sample originates from a study of cytomegalovirus exposure and HLA in healthy donors. Amplification used 60 Vbeta primers and 13 Jbeta primers. Clones were sequenced by immunoSEQ multiplex PCR, and TCRdb holds only the in-frame ones, with some missing. The repertoire has around 170,000 clones, around 73% of them found once; the top ten carry approximately 1.5%. This receptor was taken from a male donor in good health and CMV-seronegative. Sequenced material: PBMCs. The chain is built from TRBV7-9 and TRBJ1-2, with TRBD1 as a possible D gene (6 bases). The CDR3 here is CASSLTRGGAGLWGYTF. CDR3 coding DNA: TGTGCCAGCAGCTTAACTAGAGGGGGAGCAGGACTTTGGGGCTACACCTTC.